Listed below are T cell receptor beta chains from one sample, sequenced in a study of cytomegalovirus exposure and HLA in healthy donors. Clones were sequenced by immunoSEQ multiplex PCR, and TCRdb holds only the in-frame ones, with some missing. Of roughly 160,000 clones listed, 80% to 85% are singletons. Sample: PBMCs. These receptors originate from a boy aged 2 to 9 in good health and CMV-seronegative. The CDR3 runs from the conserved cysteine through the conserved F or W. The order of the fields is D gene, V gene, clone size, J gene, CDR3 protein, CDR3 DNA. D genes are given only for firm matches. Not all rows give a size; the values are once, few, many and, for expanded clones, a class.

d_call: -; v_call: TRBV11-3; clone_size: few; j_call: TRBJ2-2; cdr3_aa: CASSLGRSPAGELFF; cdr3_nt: TGTGCCAGCAGCCTCGGTCGGAGCCCGGCCGGGGAGCTGTTTTTT
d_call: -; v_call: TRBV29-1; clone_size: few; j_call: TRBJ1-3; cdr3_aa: CSVEDVSRSGNTIYF; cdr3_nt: TGCAGCGTTGAAGATGTGTCCCGCTCTGGAAACACCATATATTTT
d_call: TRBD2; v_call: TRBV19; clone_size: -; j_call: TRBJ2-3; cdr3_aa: CASSMVGAGADTQYF; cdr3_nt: TGTGCCAGTAGTATGGTAGGAGCGGGAGCAGATACGCAGTATTTT
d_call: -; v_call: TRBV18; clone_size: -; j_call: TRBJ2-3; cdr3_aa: CASSPRNTDTQYF; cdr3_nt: TGTGCCAGCTCCCCCAGAAACACAGATACGCAGTATTTT
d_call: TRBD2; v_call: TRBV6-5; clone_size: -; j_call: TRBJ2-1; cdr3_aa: CASSYAAGVPGEQFF; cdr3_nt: TGTGCCAGCAGTTACGCGGCGGGAGTCCCCGGTGAGCAGTTCTTC
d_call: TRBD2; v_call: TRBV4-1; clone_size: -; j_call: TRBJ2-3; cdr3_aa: CASSSYSGIISDTQYF; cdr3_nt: TGCGCCAGCAGCTCCTATAGCGGGATTATATCCGATACGCAGTATTTT
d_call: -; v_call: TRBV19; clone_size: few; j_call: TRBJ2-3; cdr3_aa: CASSIGPGTDTQYF; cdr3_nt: TGTGCCAGTAGTATAGGTCCGGGCACAGATACGCAGTATTTT
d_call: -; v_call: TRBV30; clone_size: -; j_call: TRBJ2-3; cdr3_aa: CAWSVKAAGDTQYF; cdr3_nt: TGTGCCTGGAGTGTGAAAGCCGCAGGAGATACGCAGTATTTT
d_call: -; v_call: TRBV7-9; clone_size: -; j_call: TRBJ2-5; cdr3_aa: CASSLGGQETQYF; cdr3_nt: TGTGCCAGCAGTCTAGGAGGTCAAGAGACCCAGTACTTC
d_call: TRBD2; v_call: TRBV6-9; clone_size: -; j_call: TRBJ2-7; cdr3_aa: CASSHGTSYYEQYF; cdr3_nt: TGTGCCAGCAGTCACGGGACTAGCTACTACGAGCAGTACTTC